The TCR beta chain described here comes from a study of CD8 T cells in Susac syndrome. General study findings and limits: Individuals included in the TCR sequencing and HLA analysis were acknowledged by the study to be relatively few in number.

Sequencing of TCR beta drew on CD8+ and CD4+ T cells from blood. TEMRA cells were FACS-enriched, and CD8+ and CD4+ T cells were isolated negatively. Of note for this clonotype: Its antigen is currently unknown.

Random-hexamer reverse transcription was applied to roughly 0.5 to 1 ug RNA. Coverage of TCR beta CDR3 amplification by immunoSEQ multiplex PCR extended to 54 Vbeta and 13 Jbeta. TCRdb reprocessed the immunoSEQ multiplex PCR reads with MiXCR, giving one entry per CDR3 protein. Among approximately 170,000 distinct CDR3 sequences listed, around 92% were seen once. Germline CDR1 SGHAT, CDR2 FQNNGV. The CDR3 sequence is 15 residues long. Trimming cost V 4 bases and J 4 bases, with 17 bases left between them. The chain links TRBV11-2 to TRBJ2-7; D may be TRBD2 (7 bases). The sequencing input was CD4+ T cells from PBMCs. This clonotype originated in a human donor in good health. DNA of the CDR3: TGTGCCAGCAGCTCTTTCATAGGGGGGGGATACGAGCAGTACTTC. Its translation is CASSSFIGGGYEQYF.